These 20 T cell receptor beta chains originate from one sample sequenced in a study of CD8 T cells in ankylosing spondylitis (dated 2017 in TCRdb). Receptor amplification or capture employed 5' RACE. The listed sequencing device is Illumina HiSeq 2500. Starting from the raw public reads, TCRdb applied fastp trimming at Q25, assembled clones with MiXCR and retained in-frame beta chains. Rows merge per CDR3 protein into single entries with the most common DNA and genes. The sample contains about 150,000 distinct CDR3 sequences, roughly 44% of them found a single time. Jointly, the top ten make up about 16% of the sample. The source material was synovial fluid, either unsorted or a sorted T cell fraction (not recorded which). The receptors were sampled from a male donor with ankylosing spondylitis.

The chain recombines TRBV9 with TRBJ2-1; the D call may be TRBD1 or TRBD2 (5 bases each). The germline gives CDR1 SGDLS, CDR2 YYNGEE. The V gene lost 3 bases and the J gene lost 0 bases, with 25 bases spanning the gap. The CDR3 is 20 residues long. The CDR3 nucleotides are TGTGCCAGCAGCGCCCCGAGGGGCAGAGGTTCTATCAGCTCCTACAATGAGCAGTTCTTC. It yields the protein CASSAPRGRGSISSYNEQFF.

In this sample, this clonotype turned up a few times. V is TRBV7-2 and J is TRBJ2-7; TRBD2 matches 9 bases. The CDR3 consists of 14 residues. In germline, CDR1 is SGHTA, CDR2 FQGNSA. Trimming at V came to 3 bases and at J to 3 bases, leaving 3 bases not matched to a gene. The CDR3 nucleotides read TGTGCCAGCAGCTTTAGCGGGAGCTTCTACGAGCAGTACTTC. It encodes CASSFSGSFYEQYF.

This chain links TRBV4-2 with TRBJ2-7, with unresolved D. The CDR3 spans 12 residues. Germline values: CDR1 LGHNA, CDR2 YNFKEQ. V lost 5 bases and J lost 0, with 5 bases in between. The CDR3 DNA is TGTGCCAGCAGCAAAACCTCCTACGAGCAGTACTTC. Its protein is CASSKTSYEQYF.

This clonotype has ten or more counts. The rearrangement uses TRBV11-3 and TRBJ1-1, with unresolved D. Trimming stripped 2 bases from V and 6 bases from J, with 10 bases between. Germline V gene lookup returns CDR1 SGHNT and CDR2 YENEEA. The length of the CDR3 is 13 residues. This CDR3 is CASSLSGVAEAFF. The CDR3, as DNA: TGTGCCAGCAGCTTATCCGGCGTAGCTGAAGCTTTCTTT.

The V call is TRBV12-3 or TRBV12-4, the J call TRBJ1-2, with D perhaps matching TRBD1 (6 bases). The CDR3 totals 14 residues. The germline V and J ends were trimmed by 6 bases and 0 bases, with 11 bases remaining between them. CDR3 residues: CASRLTGPNYGYTF. CDR3 nucleotides: TGTGCCAGCAGGTTGACAGGACCTAACTATGGCTACACCTTC.

This clonotype occurred many times. The rearrangement uses TRBV27 and TRBJ2-6; 10 nucleotides line up with TRBD1. The CDR3 has 18 amino acids. CDR1 and CDR2 from the germline V gene are MNHEY and SMNVEV (reference sequence). V was clipped by 6 bases and J by 0 bases; unmatched bases: 8. The CDR3 DNA sequence: TGTGCCAGCAGCTCCGGGACAGGGGCATTCTCTGGGGCCAACGTCCTGACTTTC. Its protein product is CASSSGTGAFSGANVLTF.

The chain employs TRBV11-2 and TRBJ2-1; 12 nucleotides agree with TRBD2. J was trimmed by 8 bases and V by 2 bases; bases with no gene match: 7. The CDR3 length is 16 residues. CDR1 is SGHAT and CDR2 is FQNNGV in the germline V gene. As DNA, the CDR3 is TGTGCCAGCAGCTTAACGGGGCTAGCGGGGGGGCATGAGCAGTTCTTC. Translation gives CASSLTGLAGGHEQFF. Combining the CDR3 with reference TRBV11-2 and TRBJ2-1 gives the whole variable domain EAGVAQSPRYKIIEKRQSVAFWCNPISGHATLYWYQQILGQGPKLLIQFQNNGVVDDSQLPKDRFSAERLKGVDSTLKIQPAKLEDSAVYLCASSLTGLAGGHEQFFGPGTRLTVL.

This clonotype was picked up a small number of times. The rearrangement joins TRBV12-3 or TRBV12-4 to TRBJ2-2, with D unresolved. V was clipped by 3 bases and J by 8 bases, with 13 bases between them. The CDR3 runs to 14 residues. CDR3: CASSFDTDLGELFF. The CDR3 coding sequence is TGTGCCAGCAGTTTCGATACCGACCTGGGGGAGCTGTTTTTT.

Here the CDR3 DNA reads TGTGCCAGCAGCTTAGAGGGACCCATTCCTGCAGATACGCAGTATTTT. This sequence encodes CASSLEGPIPADTQYF. The rearrangement uses TRBV7-9 and TRBJ2-3, with D perhaps being TRBD1 or TRBD2 (5 bases each). This CDR3 is built from 16 residues. The germline gives CDR1 SEHNR, CDR2 FQNEAQ (reference sequence). Trimming stripped 1 base from V and 4 bases from J, with 15 bases between.

In this sample, this clonotype turned up many times. This chain joins TRBV6-1 and TRBJ2-3; 8 bases match TRBD1. The CDR3 sequence is 15 residues long. J lost 0 bases, V lost 7 bases, and 6 bases had no gene match. CDR1 MNHNS and CDR2 SASEGT come from the germline V gene. CDR3 bases: TGTGCCAGCAAGGAGACAGGGGCTAGCACAGATACGCAGTATTTT. It encodes CASKETGASTDTQYF.

This clonotype turned up a few times. The DNA for the CDR3 is TGTGCCAGCAGTCCAGCCGGCGACATACAGTACGAGCAGTACTTC. It specifies CASSPAGDIQYEQYF. The J gene is TRBJ2-7, the V gene TRBV12-3 or TRBV12-4; D ambiguous. Trimming shortened V by 5 bases and J by 4 bases, and 18 bases separated the two germline ends. The CDR3 spans 15 residues.

This clonotype turned up a few times. This sequence joins TRBV6-1 and TRBJ2-7; D not certain. This CDR3 is 14 amino acids long. V gave up 0 bases and J gave up 1 base, with 7 bases separating them. The V gene's germline CDR1 is MNHNS and CDR2 SASEGT. DNA for the CDR3: TGTGCCAGCAGTGAAGCGGGAACATCCTACGAGCAGTACTTC. Protein product: CASSEAGTSYEQYF.

This clonotype came up a few times. The J gene is TRBJ2-1, the V gene TRBV7-9, with TRBD2 matching over 11 bases. The germline CDR1 and CDR2 sequences are SEHNR and FQNEAQ (reference sequence). The CDR3 spans 16 residues. V was pared by 5 bases and J by 2 bases, with 5 bases of the junction left unmatched. CDR3 loop: CASSPNSGRAYNEQFF. CDR3 coding DNA: TGTGCCAGCAGCCCAAATAGCGGGAGGGCCTACAATGAGCAGTTCTTC.

The chain links TRBV14 to TRBJ2-2; D could derive from TRBD1 or TRBD2 (5 bases each). V was clipped by 3 bases and J by 2 bases, with 13 bases between them. CDR3 size: 16 residues. The germline V gene has CDR1 SGHDN and CDR2 FVKESK. This CDR3 reads CASSHLRGLNTGELFF. CDR3 nucleotides: TGTGCCAGCAGCCATCTACGGGGCCTAAACACCGGGGAGCTGTTTTTT.

This clonotype has only a few counts. V gene TRBV2 combines with J gene TRBJ1-2; D gene uncertain. V gave up 0 bases and J gave up 5 bases, with 13 bases separating them. CDR3 length equals 15 residues. Germline lookup yields CDR1 SNHLY and CDR2 FYNNEI. DNA of the CDR3: TGTGCCAGCAGTGAAGCGCTGAGCGGATTGTATGGCTACACCTTC. Amino acids: CASSEALSGLYGYTF. The full variable domain, in which reference TRBV2 and TRBJ1-2 provide the parts outside the CDR3, is EPEVTQTPSHQVTQMGQEVILRCVPISNHLYFYWYRQILGQKVEFLVSFYNNEISEKSEIFDDQFSVERPDGSNFTLKIRSTKLEDSAMYFCASSEALSGLYGYTFGSGTRLTVV.

The chain is built from TRBV2 and TRBJ1-1; TRBD1 is a possible D gene (5 bases). V shed 4 bases and J shed 2 bases, with 8 bases lying between them. Germline assignment: CDR1 SNHLY and CDR2 FYNNEI. The CDR3 spans 13 residues. CDR3 amino acids: CASSADRNTEAFF. In nucleotides, the CDR3 is TGTGCCAGCAGTGCTGACAGAAACACTGAAGCTTTCTTT.

CDR3 loop: CASSSDLGNTGELFF. The CDR3 region has the DNA TGTGCCAGCAGCTCGGACTTAGGGAACACCGGGGAGCTGTTTTTT. The rearrangement links TRBV7-3 to TRBJ2-2; perhaps TRBD2 as D (5 bases). Trimming removed 4 bases at V and 1 base at J, with 10 bases between. This CDR3 is built from 15 residues. Germline V gene lookup returns CDR1 SGHTA and CDR2 FQGTGA. The whole variable domain, remainder taken from reference TRBV7-3 and TRBJ2-2, is GAGVSQTPSNKVTEKGKYVELRCDPISGHTALYWYRQSLGQGPEFLIYFQGTGAADDSGLPNDRFFAVRPEGSVSTLKIQRTERGDSAVYLCASSSDLGNTGELFFGEGSRLTVL.

The J gene is TRBJ2-6, the V gene TRBV13; no definite D call. Trimming pared 3 bases from V and 0 bases from J, leaving 6 bases between. The CDR3 covers 15 residues. Germline V gene data show CDR1 as PRHDT and CDR2 as FYEKMQ (reference sequence). This CDR3 is CASSFCNSGANVLTF. CDR3 DNA: TGTGCCAGCAGCTTTTGTAACTCTGGGGCCAACGTCCTGACTTTC. Together with reference TRBV13 and TRBJ2-6, the CDR3 gives the full variable domain: AAGVIQSPRHLIKEKRETATLKCYPIPRHDTVYWYQQGPGQDPQFLISFYEKMQSDKGSIPDRFSAQQFSDYHSELNMSSLELGDSALYFCASSFCNSGANVLTFGAGSRLTVL.

This clonotype was counted only a few times. The V and J genes are TRBV20-1 and TRBJ2-6; D unresolved. V was pared by 6 bases and J by 0 bases, with 9 bases between. The CDR3 spans 14 residues. Germline V gives CDR1 DFQATT, CDR2 SNEGSKA (reference sequence). CDR3 in amino acids: CSAYDNSGANVLTF. For the CDR3, the DNA is TGCAGTGCGTACGACAACTCTGGGGCCAACGTCCTGACTTTC.

This clonotype was counted only a few times. The chain uses TRBV6-4 and TRBJ2-1; D call uncertain. The CDR3 has 11 residues. Germline CDR1 and CDR2: MRHNA and SNTAGT. Trimming removed 8 bases from V and 10 bases from J, with 12 bases in between. The CDR3 DNA follows: TGTGCCAGCCTGTTAGGAGAGGAGCAGTTCTTC. This translates into CASLLGEEQFF.